This T cell receptor (beta chain) was documented in a study of blood T cell repertoires in COVID-19. In the study overall: COVID-19 samples from acute and convalescent phases originated in the United States, Italy and Spain. In each case, the material was cDNA or gDNA derived from T cells, B-cell-depleted T cells, or PBMCs.

The CDR3 spans 15 residues. Germline V gives CDR1 SGHNT, CDR2 YYREEE (reference sequence). Trimming took 3 bases from V and 8 from J; bases not matched to a gene: 10. Per the authors' pipeline: Researchers report that nucleated cell counts were estimated from reference gene primer amplification. Assay: immunoSEQ multiplex PCR; the TCRdb copy retains only in-frame clones and omits some. The DNA gave D and trimming, while V, J and clone size come from that table. The table has under 250,000 clones, 80% to 85% seen once. The sequenced material came from peripheral blood. The chain joins TRBV5-4 to TRBJ2-3, with 9 bases identical to TRBD2. The receptor's source is a woman aged 55-69 years with acute or convalescent COVID-19. The CDR3 loop is CASSSAGGLIRTQYF. In nucleotides, the CDR3 is TGTGCCAGCAGCTCAGCGGGGGGCCTAATTCGTACGCAGTATTTT.